Each of the 15 T cell receptor beta chains below was sequenced from the same sample in a study of blood T cell repertoires in COVID-19. Libraries were prepared by immunoSEQ multiplex PCR; TCRdb keeps only in-frame clonotypes and omits some of them. The data contain a few hundred thousand clones, less than 85% of them seen just once; the ten biggest clones take up roughly 20%. Sequenced: PBMCs or T cells enriched from blood (not recorded which). These receptors all come from a man aged 35-49 years who had recovered from COVID-19.

This chain uses TRBV30 with TRBJ1-1; D is unresolved. Germline CDR1 reads GTSNPN; CDR2 reads SVGIG (reference sequence). This CDR3 comprises 13 residues. V lost 1 base to trimming and J lost 1 base, with 7 bases between them. CDR3 sequence: CAWSEQRNTEAFF. The CDR3 region has the DNA TGTGCCTGGAGTGAACAGAGGAACACTGAAGCTTTCTTT.

The gene calls are TRBV5-6 and TRBJ2-7; the D is unclear. This CDR3 contains 14 residues. Between the trimmed V and J ends, which lost 1 base and 2 bases, there was a span of 10 bases. CDR1 is SGHDT, CDR2 YYEEEE, per germline. CDR3 in amino acids: CASSLKANPYEQYF. CDR3 coding DNA: TGTGCCAGCAGCTTGAAAGCGAATCCCTACGAGCAGTACTTC.

The genes are TRBV27 and TRBJ1-3; D is ambiguous. CDR3 length: 13 residues. CDR1 and CDR2 (germline): MNHEY, SMNVEV (reference sequence). The germline V and J ends were trimmed by 4 bases and 3 bases, with 7 bases remaining between them. The CDR3: CASSSSGGNTIYF. The CDR3 DNA follows: TGTGCCAGCAGTTCGTCAGGTGGAAACACCATATATTTT.

The chain joins TRBV28 to TRBJ1-2; D gene uncertain. The V and J ends lost 5 bases and 3 bases respectively, with 10 bases between them. This CDR3 has 13 amino acids. Germline V gene lookup returns CDR1 MDHEN and CDR2 SYDVKM. The CDR3 nucleotides read TGTGCCAGCAGTCCAGGATGGGACTATGGCTACACCTTC. Translated: CASSPGWDYGYTF.

The chain combines TRBV20-1 with TRBJ2-6, with TRBD1 matching over 9 bases. Trimming at V came to 3 bases and at J to 4 bases, leaving 10 bases not matched to a gene. The CDR3 is made up of 17 amino acids. Germline V gene sequence: CDR1 DFQATT, CDR2 SNEGSKA (reference sequence). The CDR3 reads CSASQMIGTGGANVLTF. As DNA, the CDR3 is TGCAGTGCTAGTCAGATGATTGGGACAGGGGGGGCCAACGTCCTGACTTTC.

This chain links TRBV27 with TRBJ1-1; D gene uncertain. CDR1 and CDR2 (germline): MNHEY, SMNVEV (reference sequence). The CDR3 length is 12 residues. V lost 6 bases to trimming and J lost 7 bases, with 12 bases between them. CDR3 in DNA: TGTGCCAGCAGCCCTCCCAGTGGTGAAGCTTTCTTT. Its translation is CASSPPSGEAFF.

The gene calls are TRBV12-3 or TRBV12-4 and TRBJ1-5; D call uncertain. V shed 7 bases and J shed 9 bases, with 16 bases lying between them. The CDR3 loop spans 13 amino acids. CDR3 DNA: TGTGCCAGCACCCTGGGAGGGATTCGGCCCCAGCATTTT. It specifies CASTLGGIRPQHF.

The chain joins TRBV9 to TRBJ2-2; D uncertain. The CDR3 length is 14 residues. V was trimmed by 3 bases and J by 4 bases, leaving 10 bases between them. Germline V gives CDR1 SGDLS, CDR2 YYNGEE. The CDR3 DNA sequence: TGTGCCAGCAGCGCCCGACCGGGCACCGGGGAGCTGTTTTTT. It yields the protein CASSARPGTGELFF.

The gene calls are TRBV12-3 or TRBV12-4 and TRBJ1-1; D call uncertain. CDR3 length: 10 residues. V dropped 3 bases and J dropped 13 bases, with 9 bases sitting between them. The CDR3 nucleotides read TGTGCCAGCAGTTTTGATTTAGTTTTCTTT. It yields the protein CASSFDLVFF.

The chain is built from TRBV19 and TRBJ1-5, with D possibly TRBD1 on 5 matching bases. The CDR3 loop spans 16 amino acids. Germline assignment: CDR1 LNHDA and CDR2 SQIVND (reference sequence). Trimming left V 4 bases short and J 0 bases short, with 13 bases between. The CDR3 reads CASSKGRAYSNQPQHF. CDR3 DNA: TGTGCCAGTAGTAAGGGCAGGGCCTATAGCAATCAGCCCCAGCATTTT.

The sample holds one count of this clone. V usage is TRBV11-3 and J usage is TRBJ2-5; tentatively, D is TRBD1 (6 bases). Looked up from germline, CDR1 is SGHNT and CDR2 is YENEEA. This CDR3 spans 14 amino acids. The V end lost 5 bases, the J end lost 5 bases, and 15 bases lay between the germline ends. The CDR3 DNA reads TGTGCCAGCAGCCGAAGGACAGTTCTGGAGACCCAGTACTTC. Protein sequence: CASSRRTVLETQYF. The variable domain in full, completed from reference TRBV11-3 and TRBJ2-5, reads EAGVVQSPRYKIIEKKQPVAFWCNPISGHNTLYWYLQNLGQGPELLIRYENEEAVDDSQLPKDRFSAERLKGVDSTLKIQPAELGDSAVYLCASSRRTVLETQYFGPGTRLLVL.

V gene TRBV9 combines with J gene TRBJ2-3; no clear D. Trimming shortened V by 4 bases and J by 4 bases, and 10 bases separated the two germline ends. The V gene's germline CDR1 is SGDLS and CDR2 YYNGEE. This CDR3 spans 13 amino acids. The CDR3 DNA follows: TGTGCCAGCAGCTCCCAGGTGGCAGATACGCAGTATTTT. Translation: CASSSQVADTQYF.

This chain connects TRBV5-4 to TRBJ2-1, with 11 bases lining up with TRBD2. After removal of 4 bases from V and 0 bases from J, the junction contained 6 bases not matched to a gene. This CDR3 is built from 17 residues. Germline CDR1 and CDR2: SGHNT and YYREEE (reference sequence). The CDR3 here is CASSLGLAGPSYNEQFF. In DNA form, the CDR3 reads TGTGCCAGCAGCCTAGGACTAGCGGGCCCCTCCTACAATGAGCAGTTCTTC.

The V and J genes are TRBV10-1 and TRBJ2-7; 13 nucleotides agree with TRBD2. CDR3 size: 14 residues. Trimming removed 8 bases from V and 7 bases from J; junction bases left unmatched: 8. Germline lookup yields CDR1 WNHNN and CDR2 SYGVQD (reference sequence). The CDR3: CASGGTSGIEEQYF. The CDR3 bases are TGCGCCAGCGGGGGGACTAGCGGGATCGAGGAGCAGTACTTC.

V is TRBV27 and J is TRBJ2-7; 7 bases match TRBD1. The CDR3 runs to 14 residues. CDR1 and CDR2 (germline): MNHEY, SMNVEV (reference sequence). The trim removed 8 bases at V and 2 bases at J, leaving 9 bases unmatched. The CDR3 loop reads CASARQGITYEQYF. CDR3 in DNA: TGTGCCAGCGCCCGACAGGGTATAACCTACGAGCAGTACTTC.